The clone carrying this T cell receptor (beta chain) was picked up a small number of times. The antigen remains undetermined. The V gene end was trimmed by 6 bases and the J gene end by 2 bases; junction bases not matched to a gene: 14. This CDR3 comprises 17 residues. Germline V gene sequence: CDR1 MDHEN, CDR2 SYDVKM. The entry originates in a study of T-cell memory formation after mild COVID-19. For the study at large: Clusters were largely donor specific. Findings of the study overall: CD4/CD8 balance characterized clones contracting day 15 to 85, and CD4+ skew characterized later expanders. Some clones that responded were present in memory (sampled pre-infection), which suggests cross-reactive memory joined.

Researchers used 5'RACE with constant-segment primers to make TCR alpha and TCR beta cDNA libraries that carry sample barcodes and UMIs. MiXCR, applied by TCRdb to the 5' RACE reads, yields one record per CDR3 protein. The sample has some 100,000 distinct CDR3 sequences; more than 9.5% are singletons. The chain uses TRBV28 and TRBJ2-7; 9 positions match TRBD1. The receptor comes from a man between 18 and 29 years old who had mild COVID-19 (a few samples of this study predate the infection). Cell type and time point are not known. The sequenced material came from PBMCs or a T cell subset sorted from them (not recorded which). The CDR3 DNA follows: TGTGCCAGCAGGCAGCACACCGGGACAGGGAACCCCTACGAGCAGTACGTC. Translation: CASRQHTGTGNPYEQYV.